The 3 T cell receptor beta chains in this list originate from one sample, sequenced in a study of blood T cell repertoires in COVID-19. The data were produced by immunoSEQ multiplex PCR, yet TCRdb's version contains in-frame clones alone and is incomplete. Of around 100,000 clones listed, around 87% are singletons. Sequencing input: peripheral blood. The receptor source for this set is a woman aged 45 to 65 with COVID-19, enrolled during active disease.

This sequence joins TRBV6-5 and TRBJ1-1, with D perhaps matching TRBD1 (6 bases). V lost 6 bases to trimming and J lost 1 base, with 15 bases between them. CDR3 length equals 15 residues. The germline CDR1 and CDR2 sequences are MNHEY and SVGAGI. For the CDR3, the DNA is TGTGCCAGCAGACCTGACGGGGGGCAGAACACTGAAGCTTTCTTT. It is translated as CASRPDGGQNTEAFF.

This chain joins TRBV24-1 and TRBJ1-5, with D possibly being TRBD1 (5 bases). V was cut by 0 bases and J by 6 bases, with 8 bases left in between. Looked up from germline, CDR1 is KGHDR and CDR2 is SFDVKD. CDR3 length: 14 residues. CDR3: CATSDLQGTQPQHF. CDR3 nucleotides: TGTGCCACCAGTGATTTGCAGGGTACTCAGCCCCAGCATTTT.

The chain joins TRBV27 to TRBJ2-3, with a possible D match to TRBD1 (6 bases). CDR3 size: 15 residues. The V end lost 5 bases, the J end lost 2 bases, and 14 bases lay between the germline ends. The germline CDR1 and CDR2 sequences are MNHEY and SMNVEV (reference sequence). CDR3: CASSVQGSNTDTQYF. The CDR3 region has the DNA TGTGCCAGCAGTGTCCAGGGGTCGAACACAGATACGCAGTATTTT.